Presented here are 30 T cell receptor beta chains from one specimen sequenced in a study of neurological immune-mediated disorders. Each CDR3 protein is one row after TCRdb ran MiXCR on the 5' RACE reads. The sample consists of 45,000 to 60,000 distinct CDR3 sequences, about 2.5% of them appearing once. The sequenced material came from PBMCs. The receptor set was obtained from a man aged 50-60 years with multiple sclerosis.

This clonotype showed up many times. This chain uses TRBV12-3 or TRBV12-4 with TRBJ2-7; 10 bases match TRBD1. The CDR3 runs to 13 residues. V lost 6 bases to trimming and J lost 3 bases; unmatched junction nucleotides: 2. This CDR3 reads CASRDRGVYEQYF. The CDR3, as DNA: TGTGCCAGCAGGGACAGGGGGGTCTACGAGCAGTACTTC.

This clonotype was observed many times. V gene TRBV27 combines with J gene TRBJ2-3; weak D call: TRBD1 (6 bases). The V end lost 3 bases, the J end lost 7 bases, and 11 bases lay between the germline ends. The CDR3 totals 13 residues. From germline, CDR1 is MNHEY and CDR2 SMNVEV (reference sequence). CDR3 sequence: CASSFMGANTQYF. The CDR3 DNA follows: TGTGCCAGCAGTTTTATGGGGGCCAATACGCAGTATTTT.

This clonotype has just a few counts. The chain recombines TRBV15 with TRBJ1-1; TRBD1 agrees at 8 bases. The CDR3 loop spans 15 amino acids. Germline CDR1 and CDR2: LNHNV and YYDKDF (reference sequence). Trimming cost V 0 bases and J 4 bases; bases outside gene matches: 4. The CDR3 nucleotides are TGTGCCACCAGCAGAGAGATCGACAGGGGCACTGAAGCTTTCTTT. Protein: CATSREIDRGTEAFF.

V gene TRBV18 combines with J gene TRBJ1-2; D not certain. Trimming shortened V by 3 bases and J by 7 bases, and 12 bases separated the two germline ends. This CDR3 has 13 amino acids. Germline loops: CDR1 KGHSH, CDR2 LQKENI. CDR3: CASSPGPDIGYTF. CDR3 in DNA: TGTGCCAGCTCACCGGGCCCTGATATTGGCTACACCTTC. The whole variable domain, remainder taken from reference TRBV18 and TRBJ1-2, is NAGVMQNPRHLVRRRGQEARLRCSPMKGHSHVYWYRQLPEEGLKFMVYLQKENIIDESGMPKERFSAEFPKEGPSILRIQQVVRGDSAAYFCASSPGPDIGYTFGSGTRLTVV.

Many counts were recorded for this clonotype. The rearrangement links TRBV5-1 to TRBJ2-3; TRBD2 agrees at 9 bases. This CDR3 has 13 residues. Germline CDR1 reads SGHRS; CDR2 reads YFSETQ. The ends lost 2 bases at V and 5 bases at J; junction bases unmatched: 0. The CDR3 sequence is CASSFSGGDTQYF. For the CDR3, the DNA is TGCGCCAGCAGCTTTAGCGGGGGAGATACGCAGTATTTT.

The sample holds many counts of this clonotype. The chain combines TRBV6-4 with TRBJ1-2, with D hard to call. Germline V gene lookup returns CDR1 MRHNA and CDR2 SNTAGT. The CDR3 is made up of 11 amino acids. The germline V and J ends were trimmed by 2 bases and 8 bases, with 6 bases remaining between them. The CDR3 DNA follows: TGTGCCAGCAGTGACGGGCGGGGCTACACCTTC. It encodes CASSDGRGYTF.

At least ten counts were recorded for this clonotype. This chain links TRBV9 with TRBJ2-3; 9 nucleotides match TRBD1. Germline V lookup: CDR1 SGDLS, CDR2 YYNGEE. CDR3 length: 16 residues. V was clipped by 0 bases and J by 4 bases; unmatched bases: 6. The CDR3 sequence: CASSVGVTGGADTQYF. For the CDR3, the DNA is TGTGCCAGCAGCGTAGGTGTGACAGGGGGAGCAGATACGCAGTATTTT.

This clonotype has at least ten counts. This sequence joins TRBV5-1 and TRBJ1-3; D gene ambiguous. This CDR3 region has 14 residues. Trimming shortened V by 2 bases and J by 2 bases, and 8 bases separated the two germline ends. CDR1 SGHRS and CDR2 YFSETQ come from the germline V gene. CDR3 sequence: CASSFASPGNTIYF. CDR3 nucleotides: TGCGCCAGCAGCTTCGCGAGCCCTGGAAACACCATATATTTT.

This clonotype showed up many times. The chain employs TRBV25-1 and TRBJ2-7; the D gene is possibly TRBD1 (7 bases). The CDR3 totals 14 residues. Per the germline V gene, CDR1 is MGHDK and CDR2 is SYGVNS. The V end lost 4 bases, the J end lost 0 bases, and 10 bases lay between the germline ends. CDR3: CASSVQGGSYEQYF. The CDR3 bases are TGTGCCAGCAGTGTCCAGGGGGGCTCCTACGAGCAGTACTTC.

This clonotype showed up many times. This chain joins TRBV10-3 and TRBJ2-7; 7 nucleotides agree with TRBD2. Germline trimming cut 7 bases from V and 0 bases from J; bases unmatched to any gene: 9. Germline CDR1 and CDR2: ENHRY and SYGVKD. This CDR3 is built from 15 residues. The chain's CDR3 is CAITSGRESSYEQYF. Here the CDR3 DNA reads TGTGCCATCACTAGCGGTAGGGAGAGCTCCTACGAGCAGTACTTC.

This clonotype was seen ten or more times. The V gene is TRBV9, the J gene TRBJ2-3, with TRBD2 identical over 13 bases. With 4 bases clipped from V and 3 bases from J, the junction kept 14 bases outside the gene matches. The CDR3 covers 19 residues. CDR1 and CDR2 (germline): SGDLS, YYNGEE. The CDR3 bases are TGTGCCAGCAGCCCCCGTGGACTAGCGGGGGCCCTACGAACAGATACGCAGTATTTT. Amino acid sequence: CASSPRGLAGALRTDTQYF.

This clonotype was recorded many times. V gene TRBV7-2 combines with J gene TRBJ2-5; no firm D call. CDR1 SGHTA and CDR2 FQGNSA come from the germline V gene. The CDR3 totals 12 residues. V gave up 5 bases and J gave up 7 bases, with 11 bases separating them. CDR3 amino acids: CASSLYPATQYF. In DNA form, the CDR3 reads TGTGCCAGCAGCCTCTATCCGGCGACCCAGTACTTC.

This clonotype was seen at least ten times. This sequence joins TRBV25-1 and TRBJ2-1, with TRBD1 identical over 7 bases. V lost 5 bases to trimming and J lost 10 bases; unmatched junction nucleotides: 11. CDR3 length: 14 residues. Per the germline V gene, CDR1 is MGHDK and CDR2 is SYGVNS. The CDR3 nucleotides are TGTGCCAGCAGTCTGACAGGGCAGATGCGGGAGCAGTTCTTC. Translation gives CASSLTGQMREQFF.

Ten or more counts support this clonotype. The chain links TRBV5-1 to TRBJ2-5; 7 bases line up with TRBD1. This CDR3 is 16 amino acids long. J gave up 4 bases and V 4 bases, and 13 bases lay outside the gene matches. The germline CDR1 and CDR2 sequences are SGHRS and YFSETQ. Here the CDR3 DNA reads TGCGCCAGCAGCCGCTACGAATCTAACAGGGGAGAGACCCAGTACTTC. It is translated as CASSRYESNRGETQYF.

The V gene is TRBV2, the J gene TRBJ2-6; D ambiguous. Germline-derived CDR1 and CDR2 are SNHLY and FYNNEI. V was trimmed by 6 bases and J by 2 bases, leaving 11 bases between them. The CDR3 is 15 amino acids. CDR3 nucleotide sequence: TGTGCCAGCAGCCAGACCCGGGCTGGGGCCAACGTCCTGACTTTC. Protein: CASSQTRAGANVLTF.

This clonotype appeared many times. The V call is TRBV14, the J call TRBJ2-7, with 9 nucleotides matching TRBD2. Germline V CDR1 and CDR2: SGHDN, FVKESK. This CDR3 comprises 15 residues. V trimming: 0 bases; J trimming: 9 bases; junction bases outside the gene matches: 9. CDR3 DNA sequence: TGTGCCAGCAGCCAAGATGGGGGGACTAGCCCTGGGCAGTACTTC. Its translation: CASSQDGGTSPGQYF. Full variable domain (rest looked up from reference TRBV14 and TRBJ2-7): EAGVTQFPSHSVIEKGQTVTLRCDPISGHDNLYWYRRVMGKEIKFLLHFVKESKQDESGMPNNRFLAERTGGTYSTLKVQPAELEDSGVYFCASSQDGGTSPGQYFGPGTRLTVT.

J is TRBJ2-7 and V is TRBV5-1, with 9 bases that match TRBD1. Germline-derived CDR1 and CDR2 are SGHRS and YFSETQ. Trimming cost V 4 bases and J 7 bases; bases outside gene matches: 9. This CDR3 region has 14 residues. The CDR3 nucleotides read TGCGCCAGCAGCCCGGGACAGGGAAGGAAAGAGCAGTACTTC. It translates to CASSPGQGRKEQYF.

This clonotype was found many times. The J gene is TRBJ2-1, the V gene TRBV5-6, with 7 positions matching TRBD2. Germline V lookup: CDR1 SGHDT, CDR2 YYEEEE. V shed 7 bases, J shed 3 bases, and the junction held 4 bases outside the gene matches. The CDR3 consists of 13 residues. CDR3 nucleotides: TGTGCCAGCGCACTAGCGTACTACAATGAGCAGTTCTTC. It encodes CASALAYYNEQFF.

In its sample, this clonotype was seen many times. This sequence joins TRBV7-3 and TRBJ2-6; maybe TRBD2 (5 bases). Germline CDR1 and CDR2: SGHTA and FQGTGA. V lost 2 bases to trimming and J lost 4 bases, with 12 bases between them. This CDR3 region has 16 residues. This CDR3 reads CASSLVEALGANVLTF. Here the CDR3 DNA reads TGTGCCAGCAGCTTAGTGGAGGCTCTGGGGGCCAACGTCCTGACTTTC.

Many counts were recorded for this clonotype. Here the CDR3 reads CASSPTGTGRLRAFF. The CDR3 DNA reads as TGCGCCAGCAGCCCCACCGGGACAGGGCGGTTACGAGCTTTCTTT. This sequence joins TRBV4-1 and TRBJ1-1; 9 bases are a match to TRBD1. Germline V gene sequence: CDR1 MGHRA, CDR2 YSYEKL. Trimming at V came to 4 bases and at J to 10 bases, leaving 13 bases not matched to a gene. This CDR3 region has 15 residues.

This clonotype was seen ten or more times. The rearrangement links TRBV28 to TRBJ1-6; a possible D gene is TRBD1 (6 bases). Trimming took off 0 bases at V and 7 bases at J, with 13 bases between the two ends. The CDR3 runs 16 residues. The germline V gene has CDR1 MDHEN and CDR2 SYDVKM. CDR3 in amino acids: CASSLWVGAGNSPLHF. DNA for the CDR3: TGTGCCAGCAGTTTATGGGTGGGGGCGGGGAATTCACCCCTCCACTTT.

This clonotype was found a few times. V and J are TRBV20-1 and TRBJ2-3; a weak D match, TRBD2 (6 bases). V lost 3 bases and J 8 bases, leaving 21 bases between the germline ends. CDR1 and CDR2 from the germline V gene are DFQATT and SNEGSKA (reference sequence). This CDR3 comprises 15 residues. CDR3 in DNA: TGCAGTGCTAGTGCTCTGGAGGGCCAGCTAGCTACGCAGTATTTT. Its protein product is CSASALEGQLATQYF.

In its sample, this clonotype was seen many times. The chain has TRBV7-2 and TRBJ2-7; 11 bases agree with TRBD2. The CDR3 covers 16 residues. Germline lookup yields CDR1 SGHTA and CDR2 FQGNSA. The ends lost 5 bases at V and 2 bases at J; junction bases unmatched: 8. This chain's CDR3 is CASSIIAGGLTYEQYF. The CDR3 nucleotides read TGTGCCAGCAGCATTATAGCGGGGGGGTTAACCTACGAGCAGTACTTC. Full variable domain (rest looked up from reference TRBV7-2 and TRBJ2-7): GAGVSQSPSNKVTEKGKDVELRCDPISGHTALYWYRQSLGQGLEFLIYFQGNSAPDKSGLPSDRFSAERTGGSVSTLTIQRTQQEDSAVYLCASSIIAGGLTYEQYFGPGTRLTVT.

This clonotype was counted ten times or more. The rearrangement uses TRBV12-3 or TRBV12-4 and TRBJ2-3; possible D gene TRBD1, 5 bases. Trimming removed 3 bases at V and 2 bases at J, with 12 bases between. This CDR3 has 15 residues. The CDR3 sequence is CASSFGARTTDTQYF. CDR3 bases: TGTGCCAGCAGTTTTGGGGCCAGGACCACAGATACGCAGTATTTT.

There are many counts of this clonotype. The genes are TRBV6-5 and TRBJ1-1; 7 bases align to TRBD1. The CDR3 is 13 residues long. Germline CDR1 and CDR2: MNHEY and SVGAGI. The V segment lost 6 bases and the J segment 6 bases; nucleotides outside the gene matches: 7. The CDR3, as DNA: TGTGCCAGCAGCGAAGACAGGGTCTCTGAAGCTTTCTTT. It is translated as CASSEDRVSEAFF.

This clonotype has at least ten counts. This rearrangement joins TRBV20-1 to TRBJ2-5, with TRBD2 matching 10 bases. V lost 3 bases, J lost 4 bases, and 8 bases stayed unmatched. CDR1 and CDR2 from the germline V gene are DFQATT and SNEGSKA (reference sequence). The CDR3 consists of 15 residues. The CDR3 DNA sequence: TGCAGTGCTAGTTCAGCGGGGGGGCTAGGAGAGACCCAGTACTTC. It specifies CSASSAGGLGETQYF.

As concerns this clonotype: Since no conserved phenylalanine or tryptophan closes the CDR3, a read error is the likely cause. V is TRBV2 and J is TRBJ2-3, with D perhaps matching TRBD2 (6 bases). This CDR3 has 15 residues. Germline values: CDR1 SNHLY, CDR2 FYNNEI. The V end was cut by 8 bases, the J end by 5 bases, with 20 bases between. The CDR3 reads CASGVKAGRIDTQYN. CDR3 sequence (DNA): TGTGCCAGCGGAGTGAAGGCGGGGAGGATAGATACGCAGTATAAT.

This clonotype came up many times. The V and J genes are TRBV20-1 and TRBJ1-2; 7 bases align to TRBD1. V lost 6 bases to trimming and J lost 5 bases; unmatched junction nucleotides: 9. Germline values: CDR1 DFQATT, CDR2 SNEGSKA (reference sequence). The CDR3 length is 13 residues. CDR3 residues: CSAQTGLSYGYTF. CDR3 DNA: TGCAGTGCCCAGACAGGGTTGTCGTATGGCTACACCTTC.

This clonotype was recorded at least ten times. The chain couples TRBV27 to TRBJ1-1; 7 nucleotides line up with TRBD1. The CDR3 is 16 residues long. CDR1 and CDR2 from the germline V gene are MNHEY and SMNVEV (reference sequence). V trimming: 4 bases; J trimming: 5 bases; junction bases outside the gene matches: 13. Here the CDR3 DNA reads TGTGCCAGCAGTTCCCTACAGGGGCGAGGGAGTACTGAAGCTTTCTTT. Translating it yields CASSSLQGRGSTEAFF.

This clonotype has just a few counts. The chain couples TRBV5-1 to TRBJ1-5, with D perhaps TRBD1 (6 bases). V was shortened by 6 bases and J by 5 bases, with 12 bases between the two germline ends. CDR1 and CDR2 from the germline V gene are SGHRS and YFSETQ. This CDR3 spans 13 amino acids. The CDR3 sequence: CASNFEGDQPQHF. CDR3 DNA sequence: TGCGCCAGCAACTTCGAGGGGGATCAGCCCCAGCATTTT.